The clone carrying this T cell receptor (beta chain) was recorded at least ten times. The sample comes from a study of T cells in Graves' hyperthyroidism and ophthalmopathy. Germline CDR1 reads LNHDA; CDR2 reads SQIVND (reference sequence). The CDR3 consists of 16 residues. V lost 3 bases, J lost 8 bases, and 19 bases lay in between. Template material for amplifying TCR beta CDR3 regions consisted of RNA transcripts. HTBI primers drove first-round RT-PCR of the TCR CDR3. TCRdb reanalysed the multiplex PCR reads using MiXCR and keeps one entry per CDR3 protein. The table lists roughly 570,000 distinct CDR3 sequences, around 42% of them singletons, with about 7.8% in the top ten.

This clonotype was obtained from a woman between 18 and 30 years old with Graves' hyperthyroidism. Sequenced material: peripheral blood or thyroid tissue (not recorded which). The chain joins TRBV19 to TRBJ1-4; tentatively, D is TRBD1 (5 bases). The CDR3 loop is CASSILQAWTEEKLFF. The CDR3 DNA is TGTGCCAGTAGTATTTTACAGGCCTGGACGGAAGAAAAACTGTTTTTT.